This T cell receptor beta chain emerged from a study of technical replicates of blood from several donors (TCRdb year 2017). In the case of this clone: Its target antigen remains unknown. Base qualities are not recorded, but no much larger clone differs from it by a single base.

CDR1 and CDR2, per the germline V gene, are SQVTM and ANQGSEA. V is cut back by 7 bases and J by 1 base, with 5 bases in the junction unmatched. From the cysteine through the phenylalanine, the CDR3 covers 15 amino acids. Just CDR3 DNA is preserved here, 45 bases in frame from base 1. Preparation of the library involved the immunoSEQ multiplex PCR assay. TCRdb's version of the immuneACCESS table is confined to in-frame rearrangements and falls short of the full clone set. An unresolved V gene accounts for under half of the shortfall where checked; the remainder is of unknown origin. Counted in this sample were about 70,000 clones; about 94% of them appeared once. The ten largest clones represent over 0.35% of the sample.

The receptor chain draws on TRBV29-1 and TRBJ2-1, with 12 bases matching TRBD2. What was sequenced was T cells isolated from PBMCs. The TCR comes from a human donor in good health. The nucleotide sequence reads as follows: TGCAGCGGAGGGACTAGCGGGTATTCCTACAATGAGCAGTTCTTC. Its translation is CSGGTSGYSYNEQFF.